Sequencing of this TCR beta chain was carried out in a study of identical twins. Overall study results and limits: The abundant beta clonotypes from cord blood had fewer insertions, and memory repertoires had none of this. For monozygotic twins, models underestimated out-of-frame TCR alpha sharing.

In this sample, this clonotype turned up a few times. Its target is unknown. In TCRdb, the 5' RACE reads were re-called with MiXCR into one record per CDR3 protein. Of around 530,000 distinct CDR3 sequences in the sample, 13% to 15% are singletons; the top ten hold nearly 0.45%. These data are also associated with another study on yellow fever vaccine responses in identical twins.

Sequenced: CD4+ T cells sorted from blood. This TCR was recovered from a young woman in good health.

For the CDR3, the DNA is TGTGCCAGCAGTCCCGCCCGGGGCGGGAGAGGTACCGGGGAGCTGTTTTTT. Translation gives CASSPARGGRGTGELFF. The chain joins TRBV28 to TRBJ2-2, with 7 nucleotides matching TRBD2. This CDR3 spans 17 amino acids. Germline V gives CDR1 MDHEN, CDR2 SYDVKM. V trimming: 5 bases; J trimming: 5 bases; junction bases outside the gene matches: 14.